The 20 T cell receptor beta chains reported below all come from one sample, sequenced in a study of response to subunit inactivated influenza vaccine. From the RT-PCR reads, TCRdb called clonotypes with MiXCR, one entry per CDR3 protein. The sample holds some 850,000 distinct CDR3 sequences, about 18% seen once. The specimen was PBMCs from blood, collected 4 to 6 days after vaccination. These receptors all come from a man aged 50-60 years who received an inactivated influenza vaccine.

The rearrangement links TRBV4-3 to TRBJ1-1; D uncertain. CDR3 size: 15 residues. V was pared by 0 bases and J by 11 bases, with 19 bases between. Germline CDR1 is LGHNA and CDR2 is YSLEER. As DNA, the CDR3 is TGCGCCAGCAGCCAAGATCGTTATTGGAGGGTGGATGCTTTCTTT. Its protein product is CASSQDRYWRVDAFF.

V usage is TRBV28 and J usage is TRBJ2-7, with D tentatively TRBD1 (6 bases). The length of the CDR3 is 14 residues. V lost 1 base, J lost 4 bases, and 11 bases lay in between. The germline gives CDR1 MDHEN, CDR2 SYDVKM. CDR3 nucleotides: TGTGCCAGCAGTTTATCCGCAGGGGTATACGAGCAGTACTTC. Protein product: CASSLSAGVYEQYF.

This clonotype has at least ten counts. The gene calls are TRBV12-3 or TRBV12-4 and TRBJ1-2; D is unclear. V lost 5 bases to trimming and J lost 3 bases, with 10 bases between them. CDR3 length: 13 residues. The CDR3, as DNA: TGTGCCAGCAGTCGATCCGTCTACTATGGCTACACCTTC. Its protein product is CASSRSVYYGYTF.

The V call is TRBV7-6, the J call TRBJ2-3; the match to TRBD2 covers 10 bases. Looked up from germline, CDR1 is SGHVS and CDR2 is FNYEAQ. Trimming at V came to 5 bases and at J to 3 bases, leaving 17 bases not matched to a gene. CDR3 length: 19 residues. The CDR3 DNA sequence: TGTGCCAGCAGCCCCCCCCGCCAGCGGGAGGGCCTGCAGACAGATACGCAGTATTTT. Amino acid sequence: CASSPPRQREGLQTDTQYF.

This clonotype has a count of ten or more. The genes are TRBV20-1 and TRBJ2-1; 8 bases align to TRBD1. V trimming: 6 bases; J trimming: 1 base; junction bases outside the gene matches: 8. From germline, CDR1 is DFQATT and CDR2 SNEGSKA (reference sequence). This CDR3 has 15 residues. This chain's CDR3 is CSAEPRQGSYNEQFF. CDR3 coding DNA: TGCAGTGCGGAGCCCCGACAGGGGTCCTACAATGAGCAGTTCTTC.

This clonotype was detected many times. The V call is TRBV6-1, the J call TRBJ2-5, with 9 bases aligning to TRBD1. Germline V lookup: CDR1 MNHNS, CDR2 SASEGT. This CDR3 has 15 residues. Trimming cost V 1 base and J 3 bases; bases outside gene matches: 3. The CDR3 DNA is TGTGCCAGCAGTGAAGGGGACAGGGAGAAAGAGACCCAGTACTTC. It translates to CASSEGDREKETQYF.

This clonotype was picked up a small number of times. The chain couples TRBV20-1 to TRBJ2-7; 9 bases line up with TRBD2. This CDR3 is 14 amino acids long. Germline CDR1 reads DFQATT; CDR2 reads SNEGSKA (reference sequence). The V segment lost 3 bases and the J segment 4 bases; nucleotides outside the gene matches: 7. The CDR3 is CSARLAGDLYEQYF. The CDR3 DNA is TGCAGTGCTAGGTTAGCGGGGGACCTATACGAGCAGTACTTC.

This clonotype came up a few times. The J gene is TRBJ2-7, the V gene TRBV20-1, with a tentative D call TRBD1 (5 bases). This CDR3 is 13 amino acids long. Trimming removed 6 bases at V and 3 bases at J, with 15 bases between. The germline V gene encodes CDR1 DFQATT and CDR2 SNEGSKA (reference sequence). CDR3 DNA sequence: TGCAGTGCCCCCTTAGGGGCGCGCTACGAGCAGTACTTC. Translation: CSAPLGARYEQYF.

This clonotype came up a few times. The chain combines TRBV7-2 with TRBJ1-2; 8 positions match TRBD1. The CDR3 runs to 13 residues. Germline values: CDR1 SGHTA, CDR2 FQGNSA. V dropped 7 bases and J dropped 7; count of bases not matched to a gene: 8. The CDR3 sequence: CASTRTGSGGYTF. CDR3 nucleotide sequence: TGTGCCAGCACCCGGACAGGGTCGGGTGGCTACACCTTC.

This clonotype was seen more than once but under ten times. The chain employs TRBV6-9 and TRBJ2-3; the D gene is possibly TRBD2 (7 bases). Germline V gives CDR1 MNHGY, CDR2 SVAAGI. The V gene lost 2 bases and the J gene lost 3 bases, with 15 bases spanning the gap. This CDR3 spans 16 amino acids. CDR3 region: CASSYGAGAGTDTQYF. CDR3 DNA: TGTGCCAGCAGTTATGGCGCGGGGGCCGGGACAGATACGCAGTATTTT.

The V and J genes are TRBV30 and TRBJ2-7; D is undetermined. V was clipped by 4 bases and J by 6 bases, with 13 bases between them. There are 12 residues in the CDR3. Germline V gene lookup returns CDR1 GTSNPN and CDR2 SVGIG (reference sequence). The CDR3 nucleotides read TGTGCCTGGATTACGGGTAAACGCGAGCAGTACTTC. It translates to CAWITGKREQYF.

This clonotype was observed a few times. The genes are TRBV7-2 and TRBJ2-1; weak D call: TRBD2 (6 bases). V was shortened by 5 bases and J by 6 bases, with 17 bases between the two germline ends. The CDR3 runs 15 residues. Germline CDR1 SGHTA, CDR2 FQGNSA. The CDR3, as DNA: TGTGCCAGCAGCCTCCGGGACTTCCCCCCCAATGAGCAGTTCTTC. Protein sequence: CASSLRDFPPNEQFF.

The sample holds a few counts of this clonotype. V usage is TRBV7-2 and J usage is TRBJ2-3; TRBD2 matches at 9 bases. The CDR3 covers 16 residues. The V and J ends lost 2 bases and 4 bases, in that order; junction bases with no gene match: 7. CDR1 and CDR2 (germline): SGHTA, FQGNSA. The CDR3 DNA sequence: TGTGCCAGCAGCTTATTTAGCGGGAGTTTTTCAGATACGCAGTATTTT. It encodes CASSLFSGSFSDTQYF.

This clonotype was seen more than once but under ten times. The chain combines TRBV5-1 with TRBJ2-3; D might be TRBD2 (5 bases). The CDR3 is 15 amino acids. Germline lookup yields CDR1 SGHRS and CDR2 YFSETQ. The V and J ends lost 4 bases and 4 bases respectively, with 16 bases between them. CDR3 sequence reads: CASSQMIPRADTQYF. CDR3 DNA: TGCGCCAGCAGCCAAATGATCCCGAGGGCAGATACGCAGTATTTT.

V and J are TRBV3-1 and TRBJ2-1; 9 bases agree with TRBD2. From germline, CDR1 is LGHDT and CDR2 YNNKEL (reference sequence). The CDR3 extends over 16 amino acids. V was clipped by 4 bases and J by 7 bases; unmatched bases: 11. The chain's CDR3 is CASSPTQAGGENEQFF. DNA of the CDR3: TGTGCCAGCAGCCCGACACAAGCGGGGGGTGAAAATGAGCAGTTCTTC.

The CDR3 region has the DNA TGCAGTGCTAGAGATAGCGGTCAGGGGGCGTCCTACGAGCAGTACTTC. Its protein product is CSARDSGQGASYEQYF. The chain combines TRBV20-1 with TRBJ2-7, with TRBD1 matching over 8 bases. This CDR3 is built from 16 residues. Trimming took 0 bases from V and 1 from J; bases not matched to a gene: 8. Germline values: CDR1 DFQATT, CDR2 SNEGSKA (reference sequence).

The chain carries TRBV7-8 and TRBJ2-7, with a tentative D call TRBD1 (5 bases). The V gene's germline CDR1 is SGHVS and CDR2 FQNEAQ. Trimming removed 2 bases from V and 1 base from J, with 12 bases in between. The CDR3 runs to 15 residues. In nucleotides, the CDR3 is TGTGCCAGCAGCTTAAGGCGAGGACAATCCTACGAGCAGTACTTC. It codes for CASSLRRGQSYEQYF.

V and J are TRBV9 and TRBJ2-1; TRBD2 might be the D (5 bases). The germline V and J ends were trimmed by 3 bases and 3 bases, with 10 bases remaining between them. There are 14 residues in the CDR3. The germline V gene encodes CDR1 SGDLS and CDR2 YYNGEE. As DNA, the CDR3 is TGTGCCAGCAGCGCGGATGGAGGCTACAATGAGCAGTTCTTC. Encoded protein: CASSADGGYNEQFF.

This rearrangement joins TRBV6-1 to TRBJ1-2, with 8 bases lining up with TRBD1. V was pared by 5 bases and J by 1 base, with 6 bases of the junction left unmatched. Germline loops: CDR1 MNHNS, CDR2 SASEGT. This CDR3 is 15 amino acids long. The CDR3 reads CASSPGTGLNYGYTF. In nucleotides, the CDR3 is TGTGCCAGCAGTCCTGGGACAGGCCTTAACTATGGCTACACCTTC.

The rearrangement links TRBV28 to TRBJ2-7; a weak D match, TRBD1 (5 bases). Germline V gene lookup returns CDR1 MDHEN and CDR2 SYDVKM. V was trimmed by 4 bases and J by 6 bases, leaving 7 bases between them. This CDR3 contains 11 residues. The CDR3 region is CASSSTVEQYF. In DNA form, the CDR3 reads TGTGCCAGCAGTTCGACAGTCGAGCAGTACTTC.